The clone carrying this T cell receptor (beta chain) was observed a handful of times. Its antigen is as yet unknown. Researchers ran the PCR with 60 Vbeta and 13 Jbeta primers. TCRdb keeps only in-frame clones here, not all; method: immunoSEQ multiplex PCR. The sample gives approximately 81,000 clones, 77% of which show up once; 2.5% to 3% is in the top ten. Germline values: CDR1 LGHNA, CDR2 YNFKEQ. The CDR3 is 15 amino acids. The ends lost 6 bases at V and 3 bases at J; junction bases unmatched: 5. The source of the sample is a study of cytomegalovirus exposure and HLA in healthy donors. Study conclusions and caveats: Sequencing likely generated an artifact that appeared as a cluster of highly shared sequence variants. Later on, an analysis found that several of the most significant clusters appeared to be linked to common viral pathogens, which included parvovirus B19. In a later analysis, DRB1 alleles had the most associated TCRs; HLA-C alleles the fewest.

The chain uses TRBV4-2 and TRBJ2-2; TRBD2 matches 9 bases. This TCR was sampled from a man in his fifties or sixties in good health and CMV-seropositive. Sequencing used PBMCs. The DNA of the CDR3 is TGTGCCAGCAGTAATAGCGGGAGCCACACCGGGGAGCTGTTTTTT. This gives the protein CASSNSGSHTGELFF.